This TCR beta chain was sequenced in a study of blood T cells in healthy people across ages. Broader study findings: Across samples, TCR beta diversity tracked strongly with naive T cell percentage.

CDR1 is SGHDT, CDR2 YYEEEE, per germline. The length of the CDR3 is 15 residues. J gave up 2 bases and V 5 bases, and 10 bases lay outside the gene matches. Turning to this clonotype: Antigen specificity is unknown.

PCR was performed a second time for about 7 to 12 cycles using a sample-barcoded 5' primer and a J-beta primer mix. Using its own MiXCR run on the 5' RACE reads, TCRdb lists one record per CDR3 protein. The sample has over a million distinct CDR3 sequences, 40% to 50% seen once. Specimen: blood. The rearrangement joins TRBV5-6 to TRBJ2-7; the match to TRBD1 covers 7 bases. The TCR sequence derives from an older woman in good health. CDR3 in amino acids: CASSLIGTVTYEQYF. The CDR3, as DNA: TGTGCCAGCAGTTTGATTGGGACAGTTACCTACGAGCAGTACTTC.